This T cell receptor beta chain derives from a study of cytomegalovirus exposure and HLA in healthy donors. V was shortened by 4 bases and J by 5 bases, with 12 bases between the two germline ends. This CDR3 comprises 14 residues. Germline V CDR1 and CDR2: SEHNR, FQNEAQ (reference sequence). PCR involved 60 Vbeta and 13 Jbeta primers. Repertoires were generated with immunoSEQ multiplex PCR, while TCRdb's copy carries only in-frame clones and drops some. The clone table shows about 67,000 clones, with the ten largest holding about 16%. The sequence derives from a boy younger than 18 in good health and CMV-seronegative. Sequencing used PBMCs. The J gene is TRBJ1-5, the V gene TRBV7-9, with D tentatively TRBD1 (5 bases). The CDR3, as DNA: TGTGCCAGCAGCTCCTATGACAGTTATCAGCCCCAGCATTTT. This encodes CASSSYDSYQPQHF. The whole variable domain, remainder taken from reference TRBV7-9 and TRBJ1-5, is DTGVSQNPRHKITKRGQNVTFRCDPISEHNRLYWYRQTLGQGPEFLTYFQNEAQLEKSRLLSDRFSAERPKGSFSTLEIQRTEQGDSAMYLCASSSYDSYQPQHFGDGTRLSIL.